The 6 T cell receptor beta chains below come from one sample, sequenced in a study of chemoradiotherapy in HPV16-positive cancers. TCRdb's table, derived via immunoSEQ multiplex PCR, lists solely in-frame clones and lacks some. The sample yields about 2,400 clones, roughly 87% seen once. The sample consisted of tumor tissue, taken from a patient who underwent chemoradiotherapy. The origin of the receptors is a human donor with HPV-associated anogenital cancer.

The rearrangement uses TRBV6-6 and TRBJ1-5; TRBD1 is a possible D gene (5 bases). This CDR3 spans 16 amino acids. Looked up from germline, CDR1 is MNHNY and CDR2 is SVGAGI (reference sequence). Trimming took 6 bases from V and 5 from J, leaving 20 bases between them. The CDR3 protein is CASRSWGGDLDQPQHF. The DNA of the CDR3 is TGTGCCAGCAGATCATGGGGGGGGGACCTGGATCAGCCCCAGCATTTT.

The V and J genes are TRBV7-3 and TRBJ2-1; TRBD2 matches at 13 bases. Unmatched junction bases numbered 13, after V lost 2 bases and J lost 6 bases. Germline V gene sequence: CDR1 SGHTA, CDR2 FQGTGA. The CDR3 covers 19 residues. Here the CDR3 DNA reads TGTGCCAGCAGCTTAGTCGGGACTAGCGGGGCCCGAAAAAGCAATGAGCAGTTCTTC. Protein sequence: CASSLVGTSGARKSNEQFF.

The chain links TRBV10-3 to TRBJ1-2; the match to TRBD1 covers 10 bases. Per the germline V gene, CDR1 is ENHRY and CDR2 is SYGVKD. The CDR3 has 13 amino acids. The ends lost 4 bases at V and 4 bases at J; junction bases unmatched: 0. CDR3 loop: CAISGDRGYGYTF. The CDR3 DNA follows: TGTGCCATCAGTGGGGACAGGGGCTATGGCTACACCTTC.

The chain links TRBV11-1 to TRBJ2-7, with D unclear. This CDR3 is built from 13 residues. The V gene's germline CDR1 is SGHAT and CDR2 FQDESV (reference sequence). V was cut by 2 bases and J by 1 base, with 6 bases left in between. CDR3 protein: CASSLSPSYEQYF. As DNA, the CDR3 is TGTGCCAGCAGCTTATCCCCATCCTACGAGCAGTACTTC. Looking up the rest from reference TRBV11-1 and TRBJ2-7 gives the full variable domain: EAEVAQSPRYKITEKSQAVAFWCDPISGHATLYWYRQILGQGPELLVQFQDESVVDDSQLPKDRFSAERLKGVDSTLKIQPAELGDSAMYLCASSLSPSYEQYFGPGTRLTVT.

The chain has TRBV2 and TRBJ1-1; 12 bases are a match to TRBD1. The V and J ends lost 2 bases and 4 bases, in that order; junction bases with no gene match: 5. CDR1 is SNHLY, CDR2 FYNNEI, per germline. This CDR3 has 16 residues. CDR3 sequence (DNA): TGTGCCAGCAGTGAAAGGGGGGACAGGGGGCTCACTGAAGCTTTCTTT. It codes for CASSERGDRGLTEAFF.

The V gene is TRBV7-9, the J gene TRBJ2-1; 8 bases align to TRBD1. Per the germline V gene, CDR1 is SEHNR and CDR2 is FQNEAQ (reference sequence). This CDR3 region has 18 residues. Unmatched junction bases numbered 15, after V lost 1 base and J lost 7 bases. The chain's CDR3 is CASSLDGLWGTGGNEQFF. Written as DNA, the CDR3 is TGTGCCAGCAGCTTAGACGGTCTTTGGGGGACAGGAGGTAATGAGCAGTTCTTC. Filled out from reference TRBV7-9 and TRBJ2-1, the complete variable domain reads DTGVSQNPRHKITKRGQNVTFRCDPISEHNRLYWYRQTLGQGPEFLTYFQNEAQLEKSRLLSDRFSAERPKGSFSTLEIQRTEQGDSAMYLCASSLDGLWGTGGNEQFFGPGTRLTVL.